This section outlines one TCR beta chain sequence together with its context. Its antigen is currently unknown. The data derive from a study of cytomegalovirus exposure and HLA in healthy donors. Whole-study context: A subsequent analysis reported that the 95 to 150 validation repertoires were produced on the same platform that had also been used for the roughly 670 first-cohort repertoires. Study-level points and caveats: Reports indicated that the classifier achieved high specificity and sensitivity in diagnosing cytomegalovirus status.

The germline gives CDR1 MRHNA, CDR2 SNTAGT. Trimming at V came to 6 bases and at J to 1 base, leaving 5 bases not matched to a gene. CDR3 length: 14 amino acids. Assay used: immunoSEQ multiplex PCR; TCRdb lists only in-frame clones, some missing. The table records roughly 150,000 clones, about 95% of them present only once. The receptor comes from a man younger than 35 in good health and CMV-seropositive. The chain links TRBV6-4 to TRBJ1-1, with 7 bases that match TRBD1. Sequencing input: PBMCs. CDR3 bases: TGTGCCAGCAGGAGGACAGGACAGAACACTGAAGCTTTCTTT. The encoded protein is CASRRTGQNTEAFF.